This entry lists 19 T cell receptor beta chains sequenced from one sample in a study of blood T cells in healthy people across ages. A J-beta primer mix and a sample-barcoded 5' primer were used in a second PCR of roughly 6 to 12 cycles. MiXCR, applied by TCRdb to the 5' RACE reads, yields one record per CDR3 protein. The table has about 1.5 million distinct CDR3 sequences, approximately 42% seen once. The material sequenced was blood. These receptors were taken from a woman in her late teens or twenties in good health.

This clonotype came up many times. CDR3 residues: CASSLEAYNEQFF. The DNA for the CDR3 is TGCGCCAGCAGCTTGGAAGCATACAATGAGCAGTTCTTC. This sequence joins TRBV5-1 and TRBJ2-1; D call uncertain. Germline CDR1 SGHRS, CDR2 YFSETQ. The CDR3 is 13 amino acids. With 0 bases removed from V and 4 bases from J, the gap between germline ends came to 5 bases.

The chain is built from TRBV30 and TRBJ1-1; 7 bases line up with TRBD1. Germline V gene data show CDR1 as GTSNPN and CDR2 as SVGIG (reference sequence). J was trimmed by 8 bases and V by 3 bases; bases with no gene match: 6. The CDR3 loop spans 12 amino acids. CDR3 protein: CAWRRDRGEAFF. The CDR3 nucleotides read TGTGCCTGGAGACGGGACAGAGGGGAAGCTTTCTTT.

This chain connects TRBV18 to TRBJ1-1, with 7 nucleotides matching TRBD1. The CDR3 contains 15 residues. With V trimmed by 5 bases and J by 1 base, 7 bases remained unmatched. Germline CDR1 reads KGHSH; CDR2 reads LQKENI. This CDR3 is CASSLPDRANTEAFF. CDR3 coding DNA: TGTGCCAGCTCATTACCCGACAGGGCGAACACTGAAGCTTTCTTT. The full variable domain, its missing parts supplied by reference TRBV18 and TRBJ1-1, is NAGVMQNPRHLVRRRGQEARLRCSPMKGHSHVYWYRQLPEEGLKFMVYLQKENIIDESGMPKERFSAEFPKEGPSILRIQQVVRGDSAAYFCASSLPDRANTEAFFGQGTRLTVV.

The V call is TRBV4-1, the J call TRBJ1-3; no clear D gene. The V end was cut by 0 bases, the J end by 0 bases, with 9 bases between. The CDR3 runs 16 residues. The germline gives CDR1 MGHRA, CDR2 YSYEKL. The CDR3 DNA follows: TGCGCCAGCAGCCAAGACGCAGATCTCTCTGGAAACACCATATATTTT. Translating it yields CASSQDADLSGNTIYF.

The DNA of the CDR3 is TGCGCCAGCAGCCAAGTGACTGGGGGTGGGTACTATAATTCACCCCTCCACTTT. Translation gives CASSQVTGGGYYNSPLHF. The chain couples TRBV4-3 to TRBJ1-6; D perhaps matches TRBD1 (5 bases). CDR3 length: 18 residues. Trimming removed 1 base at V and 3 bases at J, with 16 bases between. Germline V gives CDR1 LGHNA, CDR2 YSLEER.

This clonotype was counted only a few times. This chain's CDR3 is CSAPSDGVRTDTQYF. DNA for the CDR3: TGCAGTGCCCCTTCCGACGGGGTTAGAACAGATACGCAGTATTTT. The chain couples TRBV20-1 to TRBJ2-3; perhaps TRBD2 as D (5 bases). The germline gives CDR1 DFQATT, CDR2 SNEGSKA (reference sequence). The CDR3 totals 15 residues. Between the trimmed V and J ends, which lost 6 bases and 3 bases, there was a span of 19 bases.

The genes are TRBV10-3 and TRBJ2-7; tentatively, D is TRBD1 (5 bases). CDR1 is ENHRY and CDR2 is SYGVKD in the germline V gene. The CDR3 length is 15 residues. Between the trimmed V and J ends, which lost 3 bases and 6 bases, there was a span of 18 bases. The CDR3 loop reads CAISERGKGVPEQYF. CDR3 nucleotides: TGTGCCATCAGTGAAAGGGGAAAAGGGGTACCCGAGCAGTACTTC.

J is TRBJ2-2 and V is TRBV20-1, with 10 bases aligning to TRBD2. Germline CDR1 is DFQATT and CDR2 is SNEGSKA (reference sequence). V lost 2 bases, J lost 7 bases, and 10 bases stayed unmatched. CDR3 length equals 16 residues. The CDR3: CSARLSGTSVLGELFF. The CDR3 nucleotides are TGCAGTGCTAGACTATCCGGGACTAGCGTCCTCGGGGAGCTGTTTTTT.

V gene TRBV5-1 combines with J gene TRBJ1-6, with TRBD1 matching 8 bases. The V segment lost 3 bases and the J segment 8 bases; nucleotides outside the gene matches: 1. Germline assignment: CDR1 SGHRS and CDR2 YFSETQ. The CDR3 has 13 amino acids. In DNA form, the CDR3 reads TGCGCCAGCAGCTCGACAGGGGATTCACCCCTCCACTTT. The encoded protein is CASSSTGDSPLHF.

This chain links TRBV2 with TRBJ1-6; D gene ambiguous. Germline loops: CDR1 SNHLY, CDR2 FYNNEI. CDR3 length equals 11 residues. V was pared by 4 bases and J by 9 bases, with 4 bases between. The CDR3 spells CASSGFSPLHF. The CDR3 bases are TGTGCCAGCAGTGGGTTTTCACCCCTCCACTTT.

This CDR3 is CASSLSLGWNYEQYF. The DNA for the CDR3 is TGTGCCAGCAGCCTCTCCCTGGGCTGGAACTACGAGCAGTACTTC. The V gene is TRBV9, the J gene TRBJ2-7; D unclear. Per germline, CDR1 SGDLS and CDR2 YYNGEE. This CDR3 region has 15 residues. Trimming left V 4 bases short and J 3 bases short, with 17 bases between.

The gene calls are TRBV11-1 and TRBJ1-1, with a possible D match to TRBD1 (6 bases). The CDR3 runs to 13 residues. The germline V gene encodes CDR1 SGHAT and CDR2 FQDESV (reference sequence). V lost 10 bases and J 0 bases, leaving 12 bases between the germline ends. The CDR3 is CATGGALNTEAFF. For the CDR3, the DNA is TGTGCCACGGGGGGGGCATTGAACACTGAAGCTTTCTTT.

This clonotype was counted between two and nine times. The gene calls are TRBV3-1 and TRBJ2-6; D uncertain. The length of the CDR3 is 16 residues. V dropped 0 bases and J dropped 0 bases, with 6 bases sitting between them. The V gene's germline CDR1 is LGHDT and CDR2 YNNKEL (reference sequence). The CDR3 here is CASSQEALSGANVLTF. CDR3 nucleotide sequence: TGTGCCAGCAGCCAAGAAGCACTCTCTGGGGCCAACGTCCTGACTTTC.

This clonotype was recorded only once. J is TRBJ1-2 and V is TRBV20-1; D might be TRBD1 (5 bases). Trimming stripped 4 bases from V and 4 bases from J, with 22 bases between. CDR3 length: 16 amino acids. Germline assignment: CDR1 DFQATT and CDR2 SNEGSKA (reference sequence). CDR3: CSATSISTTVIYGYTF. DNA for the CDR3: TGCAGTGCTACATCGATTAGTACGACAGTCATCTATGGCTACACCTTC.

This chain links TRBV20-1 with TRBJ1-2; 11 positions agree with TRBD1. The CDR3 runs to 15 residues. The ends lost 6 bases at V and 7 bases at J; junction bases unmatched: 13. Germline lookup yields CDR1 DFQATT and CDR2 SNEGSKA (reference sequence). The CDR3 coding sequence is TGCAGTGCCTCGGAACCGGACAGGGGGCGCTTTGGCTACACCTTC. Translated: CSASEPDRGRFGYTF.

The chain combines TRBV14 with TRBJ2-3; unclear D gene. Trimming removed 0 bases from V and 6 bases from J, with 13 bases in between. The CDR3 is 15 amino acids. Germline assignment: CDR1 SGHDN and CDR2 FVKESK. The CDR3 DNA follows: TGTGCCAGCAGCCAAGATCGAGCTCGGCGGGATACGCAGTATTTT. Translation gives CASSQDRARRDTQYF. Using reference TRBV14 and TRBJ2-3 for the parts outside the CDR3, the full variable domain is EAGVTQFPSHSVIEKGQTVTLRCDPISGHDNLYWYRRVMGKEIKFLLHFVKESKQDESGMPNNRFLAERTGGTYSTLKVQPAELEDSGVYFCASSQDRARRDTQYFGPGTRLTVL.

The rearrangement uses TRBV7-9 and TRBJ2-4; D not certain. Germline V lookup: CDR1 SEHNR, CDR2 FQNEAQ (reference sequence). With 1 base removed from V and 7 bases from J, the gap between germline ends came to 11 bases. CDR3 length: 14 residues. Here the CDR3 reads CASSLGLRSNIQYF. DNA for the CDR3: TGTGCCAGCAGCTTAGGTCTTAGGTCGAACATTCAGTACTTC.

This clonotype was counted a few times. The CDR3 DNA follows: TGCGCCAGCAGCCAAATCTGGGGAACAGGGGTTCACTATGGCTACACCTTC. This encodes CASSQIWGTGVHYGYTF. The rearrangement uses TRBV4-1 and TRBJ1-2, with 7 nucleotides matching TRBD1. The J segment lost 3 bases and the V segment lost 2 bases, leaving 12 bases of the junction unmatched. Germline lookup yields CDR1 MGHRA and CDR2 YSYEKL. This CDR3 spans 17 amino acids.

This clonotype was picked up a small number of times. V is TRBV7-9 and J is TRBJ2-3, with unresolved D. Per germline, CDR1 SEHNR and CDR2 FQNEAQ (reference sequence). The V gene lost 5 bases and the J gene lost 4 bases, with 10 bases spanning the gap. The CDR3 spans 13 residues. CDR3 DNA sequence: TGTGCCAGCAGCCCGTCAACATCAGATACGCAGTATTTT. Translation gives CASSPSTSDTQYF.